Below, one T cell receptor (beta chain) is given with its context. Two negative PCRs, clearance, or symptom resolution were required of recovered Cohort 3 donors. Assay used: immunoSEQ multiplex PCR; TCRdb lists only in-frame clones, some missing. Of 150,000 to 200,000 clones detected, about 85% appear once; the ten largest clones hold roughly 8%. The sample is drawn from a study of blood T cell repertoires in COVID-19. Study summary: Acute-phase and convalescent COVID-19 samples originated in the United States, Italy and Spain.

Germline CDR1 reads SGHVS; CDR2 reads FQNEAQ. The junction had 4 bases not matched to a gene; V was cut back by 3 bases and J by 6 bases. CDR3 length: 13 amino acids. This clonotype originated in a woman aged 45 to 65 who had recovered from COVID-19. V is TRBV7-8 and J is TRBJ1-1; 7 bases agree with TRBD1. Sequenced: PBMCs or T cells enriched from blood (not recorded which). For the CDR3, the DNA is TGTGCCAGCAGCTTTAGGGGGCCCTCTGAAGCTTTCTTT. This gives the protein CASSFRGPSEAFF.